This T cell receptor (beta chain) was documented in a study of blood T cell repertoires in COVID-19. Study-wide context: Sites in the United States, Italy and Spain provided acute and convalescent COVID-19 samples. T cells, B-cell-depleted T cells, or PBMCs supplied cDNA or gDNA.

The authors' processing: Reference gene primers were amplified, and this amplification served to estimate nucleated cell counts. Assay used: immunoSEQ multiplex PCR; TCRdb lists only in-frame clones, some missing. The V and J calls and clone size come from that table; D and trimming were worked out from the DNA. Altogether around 260,000 clones are present, approximately 91% being singletons, with the ten largest covering about 0.7%. V was clipped by 2 bases and J by 1 base; unmatched bases: 4. Per germline, CDR1 MNHEY and CDR2 SVGAGI. The CDR3 length is 15 residues. This clonotype was obtained from a human donor in a cohort sampled during active COVID-19. The chain carries TRBV6-5 and TRBJ2-7; 8 bases fit TRBD2. The specimen was peripheral blood. The CDR3 coding sequence is TGTGCCAGCAGTTACACAGCGGGGGCGTCCTACGAGCAGTACTTC. The encoded protein is CASSYTAGASYEQYF.